The subject of this entry is one T cell receptor (beta chain). Its antigen remains unidentified. The CDR3 consists of 14 residues. Germline assignment: CDR1 SQVTM and CDR2 ANQGSEA. V dropped 6 bases and J dropped 7; count of bases not matched to a gene: 9. These data belong to a study of cytomegalovirus exposure and HLA in healthy donors. General study points: Among the CMV-associated chains, a few were confirmed in vitro as specific for CMV antigens. Cytomegalovirus-associated TCR beta chains were listed, numbering around 150. According to a subsequent analysis, TCR clusters from the first cohort were inclined to appear together in the 120 validation repertoires.

The method was immunoSEQ multiplex PCR; TCRdb's version includes in-frame clones alone and lacks a portion of them. The sample contains around 86,000 clones, 85% to 95% of which appear only once. The J gene is TRBJ1-4, the V gene TRBV29-1; TRBD1 matches 9 bases. The source is a woman aged 25 to 45 in good health and CMV-seropositive. Sequenced: PBMCs. CDR3 sequence (DNA): TGCAGCGTCCTACAGGGGGCCCCTGGTGAAAAACTGTTTTTT. Translation: CSVLQGAPGEKLFF.